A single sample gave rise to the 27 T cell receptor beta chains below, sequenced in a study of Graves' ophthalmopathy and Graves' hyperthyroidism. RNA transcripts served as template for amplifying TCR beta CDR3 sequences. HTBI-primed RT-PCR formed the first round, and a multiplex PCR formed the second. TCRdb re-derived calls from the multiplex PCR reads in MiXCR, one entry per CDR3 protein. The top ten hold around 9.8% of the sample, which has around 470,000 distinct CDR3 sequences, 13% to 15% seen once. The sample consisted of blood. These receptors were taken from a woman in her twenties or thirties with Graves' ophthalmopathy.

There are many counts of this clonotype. CDR3 in amino acids: CASSLFSQPQHF. The CDR3 DNA reads TGTGCCAGCAGCTTGTTTAGTCAGCCCCAGCATTTT. This chain uses TRBV5-6 with TRBJ1-5; no reliable D call. The CDR3 loop spans 12 amino acids. The V end lost 1 base, the J end lost 6 bases, and 5 bases lay between the germline ends. In germline, CDR1 is SGHDT, CDR2 YYEEEE.

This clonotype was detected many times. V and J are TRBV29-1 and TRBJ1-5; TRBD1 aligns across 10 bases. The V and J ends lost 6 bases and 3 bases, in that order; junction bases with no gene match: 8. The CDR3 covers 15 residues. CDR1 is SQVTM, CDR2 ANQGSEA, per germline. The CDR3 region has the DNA TGCAGCGTAACTAGACAGGGGGCATTCAATCAGCCCCAGCATTTT. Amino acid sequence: CSVTRQGAFNQPQHF. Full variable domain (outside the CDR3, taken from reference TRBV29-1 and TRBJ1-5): SAVISQKPSRDICQRGTSLTIQCQVDSQVTMMFWYRQQPGQSLTLIATANQGSEATYESGFVIDKFPISRPNLTFSTLTVSNMSPEDSSIYLCSVTRQGAFNQPQHFGDGTRLSIL.

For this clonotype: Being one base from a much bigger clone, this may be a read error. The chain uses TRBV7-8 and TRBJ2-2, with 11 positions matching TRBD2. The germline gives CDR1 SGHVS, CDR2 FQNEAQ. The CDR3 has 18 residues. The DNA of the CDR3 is TGTGCCAGCAGCCCGCGGGTAGCGGGAGGGCCGGGCACCGGGGAGCTGTGTTTT. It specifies CASSPRVAGGPGTGELCF.

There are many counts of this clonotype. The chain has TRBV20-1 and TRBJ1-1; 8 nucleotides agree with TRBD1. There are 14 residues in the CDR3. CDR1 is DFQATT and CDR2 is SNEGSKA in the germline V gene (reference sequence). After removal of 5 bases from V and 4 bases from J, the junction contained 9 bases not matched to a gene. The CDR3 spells CSAGKTGVITEAFF. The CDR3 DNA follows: TGCAGTGCTGGAAAGACAGGGGTCATCACTGAAGCTTTCTTT.

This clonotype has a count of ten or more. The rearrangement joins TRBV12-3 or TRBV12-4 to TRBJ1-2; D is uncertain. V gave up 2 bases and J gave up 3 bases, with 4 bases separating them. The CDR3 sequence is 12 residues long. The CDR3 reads CASSLRDYGYTF. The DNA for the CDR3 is TGTGCCAGCAGTTTAAGAGACTATGGCTACACCTTC.

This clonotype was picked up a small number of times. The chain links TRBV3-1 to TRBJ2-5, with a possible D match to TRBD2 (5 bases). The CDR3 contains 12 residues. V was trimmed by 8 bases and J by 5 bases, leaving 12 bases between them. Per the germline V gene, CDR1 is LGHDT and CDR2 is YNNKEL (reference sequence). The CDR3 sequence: CASGIRGETQYF. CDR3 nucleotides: TGTGCCAGCGGTATTAGAGGGGAGACCCAGTACTTC.

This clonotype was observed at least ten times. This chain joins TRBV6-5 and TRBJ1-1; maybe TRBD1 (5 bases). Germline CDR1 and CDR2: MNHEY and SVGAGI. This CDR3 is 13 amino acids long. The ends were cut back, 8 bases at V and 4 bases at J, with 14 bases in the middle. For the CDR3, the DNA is TGTGCCAGCTCTAGAGGGGTGGGCACTGAAGCTTTCTTT. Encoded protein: CASSRGVGTEAFF.

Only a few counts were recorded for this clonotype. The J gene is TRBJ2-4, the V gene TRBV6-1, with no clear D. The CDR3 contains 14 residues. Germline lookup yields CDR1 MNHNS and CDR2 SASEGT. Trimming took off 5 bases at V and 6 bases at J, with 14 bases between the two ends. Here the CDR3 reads CASSQDTVLNIQYF. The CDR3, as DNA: TGTGCCAGCAGTCAAGACACTGTCCTAAACATTCAGTACTTC.

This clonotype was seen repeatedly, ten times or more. The DNA for the CDR3 is TGTGCCAGCAGCTTAAGCCTCGGGGGCACAGGGGACGAGCAGTACTTC. Amino acids: CASSLSLGGTGDEQYF. J is TRBJ2-7 and V is TRBV11-1; a possible D gene is TRBD1 (7 bases). Between the trimmed V and J ends, which lost 2 bases and 5 bases, there was a span of 19 bases. CDR1 is SGHAT, CDR2 FQDESV, per germline (reference sequence). The CDR3 totals 16 residues.

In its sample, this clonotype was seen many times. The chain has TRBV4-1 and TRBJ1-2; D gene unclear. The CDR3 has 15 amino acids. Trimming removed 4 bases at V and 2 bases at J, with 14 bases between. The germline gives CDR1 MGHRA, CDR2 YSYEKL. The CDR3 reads CASSRRQEWNYGYTF. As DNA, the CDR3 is TGCGCCAGCAGCCGAAGGCAGGAATGGAACTATGGCTACACCTTC.

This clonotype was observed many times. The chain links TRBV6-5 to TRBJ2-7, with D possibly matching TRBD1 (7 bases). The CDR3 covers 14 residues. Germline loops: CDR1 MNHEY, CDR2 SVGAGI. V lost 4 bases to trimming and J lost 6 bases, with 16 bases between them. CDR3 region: CASSFRGAGSEQYF. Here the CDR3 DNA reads TGTGCCAGCAGTTTCAGGGGGGCCGGATCCGAGCAGTACTTC.

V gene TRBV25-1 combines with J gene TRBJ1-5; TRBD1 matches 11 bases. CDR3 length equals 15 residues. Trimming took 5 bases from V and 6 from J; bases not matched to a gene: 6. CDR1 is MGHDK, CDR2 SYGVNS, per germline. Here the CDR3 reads CASSPGQGEAQPQHF. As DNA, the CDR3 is TGTGCCAGCAGTCCGGGACAGGGGGAAGCTCAGCCCCAGCATTTT.

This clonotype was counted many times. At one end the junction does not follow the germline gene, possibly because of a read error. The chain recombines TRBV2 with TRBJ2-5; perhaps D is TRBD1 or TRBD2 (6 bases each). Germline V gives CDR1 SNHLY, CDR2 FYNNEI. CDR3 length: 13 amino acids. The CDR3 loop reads CASNERRGETQYF. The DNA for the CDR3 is TGTGCCAGCAATGAACGGAGGGGGGAGACCCAGTACTTC.

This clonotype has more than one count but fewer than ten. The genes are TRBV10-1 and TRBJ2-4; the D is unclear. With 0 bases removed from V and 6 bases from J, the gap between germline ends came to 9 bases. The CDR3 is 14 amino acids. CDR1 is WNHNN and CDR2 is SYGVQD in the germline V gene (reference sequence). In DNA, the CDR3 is TGCGCCAGCAGTGAGTCCCCCTTGGGAAACATTCAGTACTTC. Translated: CASSESPLGNIQYF.

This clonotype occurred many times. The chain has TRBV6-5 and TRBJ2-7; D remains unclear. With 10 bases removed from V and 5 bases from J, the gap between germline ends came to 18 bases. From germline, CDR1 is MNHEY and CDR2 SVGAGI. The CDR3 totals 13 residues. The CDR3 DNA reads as TGTGCCATCCGCCGGGCCCCATCACACGAGCAGTACTTC. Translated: CAIRRAPSHEQYF.

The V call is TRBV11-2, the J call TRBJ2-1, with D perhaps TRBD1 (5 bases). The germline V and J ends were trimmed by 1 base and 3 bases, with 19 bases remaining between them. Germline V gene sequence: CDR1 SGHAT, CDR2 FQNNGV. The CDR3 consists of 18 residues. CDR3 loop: CASSLVQRGTWVYNEQFF. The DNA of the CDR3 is TGTGCCAGCAGCTTAGTCCAAAGGGGAACCTGGGTCTACAATGAGCAGTTCTTC.

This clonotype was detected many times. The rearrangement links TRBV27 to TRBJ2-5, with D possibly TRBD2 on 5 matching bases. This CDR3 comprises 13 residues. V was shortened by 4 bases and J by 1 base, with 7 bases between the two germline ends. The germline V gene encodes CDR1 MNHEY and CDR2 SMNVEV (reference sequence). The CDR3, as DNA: TGTGCCAGCAGTTCTAGCCTCCAAGAGACCCAGTACTTC. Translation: CASSSSLQETQYF.

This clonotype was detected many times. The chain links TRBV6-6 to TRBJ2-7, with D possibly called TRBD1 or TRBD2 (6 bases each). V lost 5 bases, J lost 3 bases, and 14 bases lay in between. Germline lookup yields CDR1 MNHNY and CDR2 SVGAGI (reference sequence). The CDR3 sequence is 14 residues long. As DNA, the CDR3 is TGTGCCAGCAGTAGCCCCGGGGGCTACTACGAGCAGTACTTC. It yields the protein CASSSPGGYYEQYF.

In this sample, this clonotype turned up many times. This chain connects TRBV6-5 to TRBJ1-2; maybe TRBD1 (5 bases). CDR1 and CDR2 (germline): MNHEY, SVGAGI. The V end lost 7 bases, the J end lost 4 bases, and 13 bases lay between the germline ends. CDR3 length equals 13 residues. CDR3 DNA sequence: TGTGCCAGCAAACGAGACAGAAGCTATGGCTACACCTTC. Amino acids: CASKRDRSYGYTF.

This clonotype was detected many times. CDR3 amino acids: CASSFTGTDGLSPLHF. DNA for the CDR3: TGCGCCAGCAGCTTTACCGGGACGGACGGACTTTCACCCCTCCACTTT. The V and J genes are TRBV5-1 and TRBJ1-6; a weak D match, TRBD1 (5 bases). V dropped 2 bases and J dropped 9 bases, with 18 bases sitting between them. Looked up from germline, CDR1 is SGHRS and CDR2 is YFSETQ. CDR3 length: 16 residues.

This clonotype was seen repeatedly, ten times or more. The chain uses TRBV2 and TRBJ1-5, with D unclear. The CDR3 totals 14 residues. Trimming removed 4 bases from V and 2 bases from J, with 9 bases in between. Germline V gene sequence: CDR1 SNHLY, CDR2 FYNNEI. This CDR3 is CASSVPYGNQPQHF. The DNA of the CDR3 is TGTGCCAGCAGTGTACCCTATGGCAATCAGCCCCAGCATTTT.

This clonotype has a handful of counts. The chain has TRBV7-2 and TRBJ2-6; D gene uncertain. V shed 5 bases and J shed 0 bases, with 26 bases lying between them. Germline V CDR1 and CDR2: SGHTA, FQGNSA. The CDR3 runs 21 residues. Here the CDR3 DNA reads TGTGCCAGCAGCGGAGCAAACAGCATTCTTGCAACATTCTCTGGGGCCAACGTCCTGACTTTC. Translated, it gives CASSGANSILATFSGANVLTF.

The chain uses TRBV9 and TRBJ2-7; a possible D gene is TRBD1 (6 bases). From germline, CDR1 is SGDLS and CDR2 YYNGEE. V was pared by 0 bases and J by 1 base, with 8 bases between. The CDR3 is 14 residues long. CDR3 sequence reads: CASSVATGSYEQYF. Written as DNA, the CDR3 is TGTGCCAGCAGCGTAGCTACAGGGTCCTACGAGCAGTACTTC. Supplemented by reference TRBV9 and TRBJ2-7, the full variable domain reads DSGVTQTPKHLITATGQRVTLRCSPRSGDLSVYWYQQSLDQGLQFLIQYYNGEERAKGNILERFSAQQFPDLHSELNLSSLELGDSALYFCASSVATGSYEQYFGPGTRLTVT.

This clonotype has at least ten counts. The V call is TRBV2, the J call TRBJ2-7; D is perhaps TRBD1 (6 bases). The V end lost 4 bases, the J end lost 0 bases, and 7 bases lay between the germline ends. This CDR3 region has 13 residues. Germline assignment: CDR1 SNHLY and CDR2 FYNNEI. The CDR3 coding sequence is TGTGCCAGCAGTGCAGGGGCCTCCTACGAGCAGTACTTC. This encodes CASSAGASYEQYF.

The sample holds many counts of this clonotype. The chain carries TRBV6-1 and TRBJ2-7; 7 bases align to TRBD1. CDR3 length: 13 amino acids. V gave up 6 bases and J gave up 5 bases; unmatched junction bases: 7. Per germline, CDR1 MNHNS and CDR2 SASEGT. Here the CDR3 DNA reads TGTGCCAGCAGAGGGGACAGTAGCCACGAGCAGTACTTC. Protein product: CASRGDSSHEQYF.

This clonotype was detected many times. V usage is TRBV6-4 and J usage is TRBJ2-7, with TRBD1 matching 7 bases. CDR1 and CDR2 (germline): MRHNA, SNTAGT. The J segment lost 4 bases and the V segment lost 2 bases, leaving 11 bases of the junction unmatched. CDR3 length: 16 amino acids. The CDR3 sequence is CASSDDPGTAAYEQYF. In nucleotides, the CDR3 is TGTGCCAGCAGTGACGACCCGGGGACAGCAGCTTACGAGCAGTACTTC.

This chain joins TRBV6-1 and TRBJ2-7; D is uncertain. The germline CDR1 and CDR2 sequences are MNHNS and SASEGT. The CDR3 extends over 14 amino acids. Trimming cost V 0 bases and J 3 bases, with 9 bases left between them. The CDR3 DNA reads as TGTGCCAGCAGTGAAGCGAACACCGGCTACGAGCAGTACTTC. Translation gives CASSEANTGYEQYF.